This T cell receptor beta chain stems from a study of cytomegalovirus exposure and HLA in healthy donors listed by TCRdb under 2017. With regard to the full study: An earlier analysis of more than 550 of the donors reported 250 to 350 Gb of sequence data and 117 million unique TCR beta sequences obtained from about 179 million T cells. About 280 gigabases of sequencing data and roughly 81 million unique TCR sequences made up an early release that covered several hundred HLA-typed donors. Among the roughly 380 genotyped donors, around 81% belonged to the genetic ancestry cluster associated with self-reported Caucasian donors. The study was designed to test whether signatures of past pathogen exposure could be identified by cataloging public T cell receptors. Using immunosequencing, the study profiled T cell repertoires from about 620 subjects and related those repertoires to cytomegalovirus serostatus. A separate validation cohort of 90 to 150 different subjects was used in addition to the roughly 640-subject first cohort. High-throughput TCR immunosequencing, statistical association of individual TCRs with disease status, and machine learning were combined to predict cytomegalovirus infection status. In a later analysis, previously published TCR beta repertoires from roughly 710 donors were re-analyzed and high-resolution HLA genotyping was added so that TCR occurrence patterns could be studied. The later analysis used no new phenotypic data to find candidate immune exposures, relying instead on TCR beta sequences and their occurrence across donors. An earlier analysis of 587 of the donors applied high-throughput TCR beta sequencing to assess whether each TCR beta V gene segment acted as functional or pseudogenic. Donor age, sex, ethnicity and CMV serostatus were collected together with the repertoire data. Genome-wide SNP genotypes for about 65% of the 666 donors were used in a later genetic analysis, which treated that subset as a discovery cohort. Every discovery cohort repertoire had been produced on one sequencing platform. HLA typing covered class I and class II loci at four-digit resolution. Typing coverage varied by locus: roughly 629-640 donors for A, B, C, DRB1 and DQB1; roughly 560 for DQA1; more than 600 for DPA1; 450 to 480 for DPB1. Roughly 5 DR-DQ haplotypes were treated as single units for association and clustering because of strong linkage in the cohort. Among about 400 genotyped donors of the cohort, an average of around 220,000 unique TCR beta nucleotide sequences was sequenced per donor, of which 15% to 20% were non-productive.

The library came from the immunoSEQ multiplex PCR assay. A mixture of 60 forward primers for TCR Vbeta segments and 13 reverse primers for TCR Jbeta segments was used in the multiplex PCR. Amplification of the CDR3 region of rearranged TCR beta genes was performed with a multiplex PCR assay on genomic DNA. On the Illumina HiSeq System, the amplified TCR beta libraries were sequenced as 87-base-pair reads. The original methods were these. A later analysis counted 65 million to 90 million unique TCR beta chains across the 550 to 750 repertoires, and roughly 11 million of these chains were shared by at least two donors. Raw reads were error-corrected and collapsed into unique sequences with a nearest-neighbor algorithm that merged closely related sequences to remove PCR and sequencing errors. To assign V, D and J gene segments, CDR3 sequences were aligned to IMGT reference sequences. For a sequence to be retained, a match of at least six nucleotides was required to both a V gene segment and a J gene segment. Rearrangements were classified as productive when the CDR3 lacked stop codons and remained in frame with V and J, and all other rearrangements were classified as non-productive. CDR3 was defined according to IMGT convention as the region running from the second conserved V-encoded cysteine to the conserved J-encoded phenylalanine. In an earlier analysis of 550 to 650 of the donors, sequences lacking an unambiguous match to a single V gene segment were excluded. An earlier analysis of fewer than 650 of the donors classified V segments as functional when productive rearrangements were above 56.7% and as segregating when the standard deviation between donors was above 5%. To diagnose cytomegalovirus status from the catalog of TCR beta chain sequences, a statistical classification framework was built. In a later analysis, V and J genes were assigned by comparing TCR nucleotide sequences against IMGT/GENE-DB human TR gene sequences. A later analysis assigned CDR3 sequences and most-parsimonious VDJ recombination scenarios with the TCRdist pipeline. A later analysis defined each TCR beta chain by its CDR3 amino acid sequence plus V-gene family, and excluded reads lacking a unique V-gene family. A later analysis removed 450 to 600 highly shared, low-generation-probability nucleotide sequences to deal with suspected cross-contamination and a sequencing artifact. In a later analysis, a clonal expansion index was calculated for each public chain from normalized within-repertoire ranks of inferred template counts. In a later analysis, generation probabilities were computed using a VDJ recombination model fitted to out-of-frame rearrangements, and the results were checked against IGoR. In a later analysis, hypergeometric tests were used to score TCR-TCR, TCR-HLA and TCR-CMV co-occurrence, with a repertoire-size bias correction applied to TCR pairs. A later analysis estimated false discovery rates by permuting HLA or CMV assignments 20 times. In a later analysis, co-occurring TCRs were grouped using DBSCAN, with TCRdist sequence similarity added in when clustering inside HLA-allele-positive subsets. Co-occurrence clustering excluded repertoires with fewer than 30,000 or more than 120,000 public chains, plus five with anomalous nucleotide sharing. Here the immuneACCESS table is served through TCRdb, limited to in-frame sequences with V and J called. Missing clones are a known gap in these copies; in checked studies unresolved V genes cover under half, and the rest lacks a known reason. The V and J calls and clone size come from that table; D and trimming were worked out from the DNA. This sample comprises 150,000 to 200,000 clones, 84% of them detected only once. 4.8% of the sample goes to the ten largest clones.

To note about this clone: Its target antigen remains unknown. Base-call qualities are not available, and no considerably larger clone is one nucleotide away.

In total, fewer than 750 healthy bone marrow donors made up the cohort. Cohort members were all nominally healthy when sampled, although unrecorded immune exposures were likely present. The donor was CMV seropositive and belonged to the group of 250 to 300 seropositive cohort members. Every donor gave a peripheral blood sample, and the peripheral blood mononuclear cells from that sample were used for TCR beta sequencing. The Qiagen DNeasy Blood Extraction Kit was used to extract genomic DNA from the blood cell samples. The germline V gene encodes CDR1 LNHDA and CDR2 SQIVND (reference sequence). At the junction V is shortened by 2 bases and J by 4 bases, with 9 bases in between. The CDR3 has 14 amino acids, counting the end cysteine and phenylalanine. CDR3 DNA is the only sequence kept; it has 42 bases, read in frame from the first base. Beyond this particular receptor, the publication reports: The authors suggested that the approach could potentially be extended to other disease states and immunological phenotypes. CMV serostatus was the only immune exposure information available for the cohort. Sequencing depth was assumed to be roughly uniform across donors in the presence/absence analyses, though that assumption may not hold. A later genetic analysis reported fewer N-insertions in productive TCRs among donors in an Asian-associated ancestry cluster than the roughly 700-donor mean. Cytomegalovirus status was reported to be diagnosed by the classifier with high specificity and sensitivity in both the original and validation cohorts. In a later genetic analysis, a missense DCLRE1C variant was associated with V-gene and J-gene trimming of TCR beta chains, and the association was replicated in an independent cohort. In a later analysis, TCR association rates were found to vary across HLA loci, with the most associated TCRs seen for DRB1 alleles and the fewest for HLA-C alleles. The study listed 164 TCR beta chains as associated with cytomegalovirus. Only TCR beta chains were sequenced in this cohort, and the absence of alpha or paired-chain data limited detectable features. A further reported finding was that TCR beta sequences accurately predicted the HLA-A and HLA-B alleles for most subjects in the first cohort. Correlated functional status among segregating V segments might be attributable to linkage disequilibrium, but an unknown experimental factor could not be ruled out. In a later analysis, several top co-occurrence clusters were reported to appear linked to parvovirus B19, influenza, CMV and Epstein-Barr virus. At a false discovery rate of 0.05, a later analysis linked approximately 18,000 TCR beta sequences to specific HLA alleles. Most TCR sequences were observed very rarely across donors, whereas some public TCRs were present in many individuals. When HLA alleles, especially DR and DQ, strongly co-occurred, TCR associations were difficult to assign to individual alleles. Because the 87-base-pair reads could not distinguish some IMGT-functional V segments, including TRBV6-2 and TRBV6-3, those segments were excluded. An earlier analysis of 587 of the donors showed that most TCR beta V segments appeared in productive rearrangements either about 87% or about 30% of the time, which broadly matched IMGT annotations. According to a later analysis, most CMV-associated TCR beta chains appeared to be HLA-restricted, and the HLA associations seemed to be driven largely by CMV exposure. In a later analysis, HLA-associated TCR beta chains showed more clonal expansion and lower generation probabilities than non-associated chains that were equally common. A group of highly shared sequence variants was considered likely to be a technical artifact of the sequencing pipeline. In vitro tests confirmed that a few of the cytomegalovirus-associated TCR beta chains recognize cytomegalovirus antigens. Because HLA typing was unavailable for some donors at each locus, only the typed subset was used in association tests. Because counts were too low, approximately 18 rarely observed V segments, including chromosome 9 orphons, were excluded from the earlier analysis of some 540 of the donors.

The chain is made from TRBV19 and TRBJ2-1; a tentative D match to TRBD1 spans 6 bases. The sequenced sample consisted of PBMCs. The receptor's source is a girl between 10 and 17 years old in good health and CMV-seropositive. In nucleotides, the sequence is TGTGCCAGTAGTATACGGACAGTTTACAATGAGCAGTTCTTC. This codes for CASSIRTVYNEQFF.